What follows are 20 T cell receptor beta chains derived from one specimen sequenced in a study of T cell clusters in autoimmune cytopenias. TRB rearrangements were amplified by touch-down multiplex PCR with mixed TRB-A/B primers. From the multiplex PCR reads, TCRdb lists one entry per CDR3 protein and no DNA. The sample includes about 8,400 distinct CDR3 sequences. Tens of thousands of genome equivalents of blood DNA were amplified for TRB. Sequencing was carried out using peripheral blood. All receptors derive from a human donor with an autoimmune cytopenia or autoimmune hepatitis (not recorded which).

V gene TRBV27 combines with J gene TRBJ2-7; checking the TCRdb D call of TRBD1 is not possible without DNA. From germline, CDR1 is MNHEY and CDR2 SMNVEV (reference sequence). The CDR3 length is 14 residues. The CDR3 is CASSPQGAINEQYF.

Here the CDR3 reads CASSLGLNNEQFF. This chain connects TRBV11-2 to TRBJ2-1. The CDR3 loop spans 13 amino acids. From germline, CDR1 is SGHAT and CDR2 FQNNGV.

This chain connects TRBV12-3 or TRBV12-4 to TRBJ2-3; TCRdb's D call of TRBD1 is untestable without DNA. The CDR3 covers 15 residues. The CDR3 sequence: CASTSGGRSTDTQYF.

The CDR3 protein is CASKRGNTEKLFF. V gene TRBV10-2 combines with J gene TRBJ1-4; the TCRdb call, TRBD1, lacks DNA for checking. The CDR3 is made up of 13 amino acids. Germline CDR1 and CDR2: WSHSY and SAAADI.

V usage is TRBV20-1 and J usage is TRBJ1-2; the D call of TRBD1 rests on TCRdb alone, since no DNA is present to check it. This CDR3 is built from 13 residues. Germline CDR1 is DFQATT and CDR2 is SNEGSKA (reference sequence). CDR3 amino acids: CSAPRGQGDGYTF.

This chain connects TRBV10-2 to TRBJ1-6; TCRdb's D gene call, TRBD1, goes unchecked for lack of DNA. CDR1 is WSHSY, CDR2 SAAADI, per germline. CDR3 length equals 16 residues. The CDR3 protein is CASSAKSGTVHSPLHF.

V and J are TRBV6-2 or TRBV6-3 and TRBJ2-7; checking the TCRdb D call of TRBD2 is not possible without DNA. Germline CDR1 and CDR2: MNHEY and SVGEGT. CDR3 length: 15 amino acids. The chain's CDR3 is CASSYTLLANYEQYF.

The chain has TRBV19 and TRBJ2-3; as DNA is missing, the TRBD1 call by TCRdb cannot be tested. CDR3 length: 16 residues. Germline CDR1 is LNHDA and CDR2 is SQIVND (reference sequence). CDR3 protein: CASSIEGQGRSDTQYF. Filled out from reference TRBV19 and TRBJ2-3, the complete variable domain reads DGGITQSPKYLFRKEGQNVTLSCEQNLNHDAMYWYRQDPGQGLRLIYYSQIVNDFQKGDIAEGYSVSREKKESFPLTVTSAQKNPTAFYLCASSIEGQGRSDTQYFGPGTRLTVL.

The J gene is TRBJ1-1, the V gene TRBV20-1. Germline values: CDR1 DFQATT, CDR2 SNEGSKA (reference sequence). The CDR3 has 16 residues. The CDR3 region is CSARFRGGGRNTEAFF.

This rearrangement joins TRBV28 to TRBJ1-2; TCRdb selects TRBD1, and the lack of DNA leaves this call unchecked. The CDR3 covers 12 residues. Germline CDR1 MDHEN, CDR2 SYDVKM. CDR3 sequence reads: CASSSGQGGYTF.

This rearrangement joins TRBV5-1 to TRBJ2-2. Germline V gene sequence: CDR1 SGHRS, CDR2 YFSETQ. CDR3 size: 15 residues. CDR3 residues: CASSLVAPNTGELFF.

The CDR3: CASSIDRKATNEKLFF. The V call is TRBV19, the J call TRBJ1-4. The CDR3 is made up of 16 amino acids. Germline CDR1 and CDR2: LNHDA and SQIVND (reference sequence).

This chain uses TRBV5-6 with TRBJ1-4; TCRdb calls TRBD1, which cannot be checked without DNA. The germline CDR1 and CDR2 sequences are SGHDT and YYEEEE. The CDR3 runs 15 residues. CDR3 sequence reads: CASSLGPFRDEKLFF. The full variable domain, with the rest looked up from reference TRBV5-6 and TRBJ1-4, is DAGVTQSPTHLIKTRGQQVTLRCSPKSGHDTVSWYQQALGQGPQFIFQYYEEEERQRGNFPDRFSGHQFPNYSSELNVNALLLGDSALYLCASSLGPFRDEKLFFGSGTQLSVL.

J is TRBJ1-1 and V is TRBV7-2; TCRdb selects TRBD1, and the lack of DNA leaves this call unchecked. Germline lookup yields CDR1 SGHTA and CDR2 FQGNSA. The CDR3 runs 14 residues. Here the CDR3 reads CASREGGLNTEAFF.

Judged by frequency, this clonotype is medium-sized. The chain employs TRBV7-2 and TRBJ2-7; TCRdb's D call of TRBD2 is untestable without DNA. There are 15 residues in the CDR3. Germline V lookup: CDR1 SGHTA, CDR2 FQGNSA. The CDR3 here is CASSPPSLEGYEQYF.

The chain uses TRBV6-5 and TRBJ2-2; TCRdb names TRBD1, which stays unverified in the absence of DNA. This CDR3 has 17 amino acids. Germline CDR1 MNHEY, CDR2 SVGAGI. CDR3: CASSYTGTGGYNGELFF.

The gene calls are TRBV5-4 and TRBJ2-1; TCRdb indicates TRBD2, and absent DNA this call remains unverified. From germline, CDR1 is SGHNT and CDR2 YYREEE (reference sequence). CDR3 length equals 15 residues. CDR3 sequence reads: CASSLYPGGPNEQFF.

This chain links TRBV18 with TRBJ1-1; the D call from TCRdb, TRBD1, cannot be confirmed without DNA. CDR1 and CDR2 from the germline V gene are KGHSH and LQKENI. The CDR3 is 13 residues long. CDR3: CASSPDRAGEAFF.

The chain is built from TRBV27 and TRBJ2-3; TCRdb picks TRBD1, but there is no DNA to check that call. There are 15 residues in the CDR3. CDR1 and CDR2 from the germline V gene are MNHEY and SMNVEV (reference sequence). The chain's CDR3 is CASSFGTGYTDTQYF.

The rearrangement uses TRBV6-5 and TRBJ1-5. CDR3 length equals 14 residues. The germline V gene encodes CDR1 MNHEY and CDR2 SVGAGI. This chain's CDR3 is CASSEMTANQPQHF.